Listed below are T cell receptor beta chains from one sample, sequenced in a study of blood T cell repertoires in COVID-19. Sequencing was performed with immunoSEQ multiplex PCR; in TCRdb, only in-frame clones are kept and a portion is missing. The table includes around 32,000 clones, more than 80% detected once. The sequenced sample was peripheral blood. These receptors originate from a male donor with active COVID-19. The CDR3 runs from the conserved cysteine through the conserved F or W. Each record gives: CDR3 protein, J gene, V gene, CDR3 length.

CDR3aa: CAWSVRGQGNSPLHF
j_gene: TRBJ1-6
v_gene: TRBV30
len: 15

CDR3aa: CASSLAPSSNTGELFF
j_gene: TRBJ2-2
v_gene: TRBV7-6
len: 16

CDR3aa: CASSPGQGRNTEAFF
j_gene: TRBJ1-1
v_gene: TRBV5-8
len: 15

CDR3aa: CSVGGQGQGETQYF
j_gene: TRBJ2-5
v_gene: TRBV29-1
len: 14

CDR3aa: CASSFGTGAGNTIYF
j_gene: TRBJ1-3
v_gene: TRBV28
len: 15

CDR3aa: CASSLARAAPYGYTF
j_gene: TRBJ1-2
v_gene: TRBV7-2
len: 15

CDR3aa: CASSPGSGLGPPLHF
j_gene: TRBJ1-6
v_gene: TRBV18
len: 15

CDR3aa: CASSQYSGNTIYF
j_gene: TRBJ1-3
v_gene: TRBV12-3/TRBV12-4
len: 13

CDR3aa: CASSLGQGRGETQYF
j_gene: TRBJ2-5
v_gene: TRBV27
len: 15

CDR3aa: CASSLTGSISEQFF
j_gene: TRBJ2-1
v_gene: TRBV11-2
len: 14

CDR3aa: CASSQTQVGAQAFF
j_gene: TRBJ1-1
v_gene: TRBV4-3
len: 14

CDR3aa: CASSPPKGPYEQYF
j_gene: TRBJ2-7
v_gene: TRBV18
len: 14

CDR3aa: CASSYGTEANYGYTF
j_gene: TRBJ1-2
v_gene: TRBV5-1
len: 15

CDR3aa: CASSYSSRGPSEAFF
j_gene: TRBJ1-1
v_gene: TRBV6-2/TRBV6-3
len: 15

CDR3aa: CATQASRAYGYTF
j_gene: TRBJ1-2
v_gene: TRBV2
len: 13

CDR3aa: CASTRDTSYEQYF
j_gene: TRBJ2-7
v_gene: TRBV2
len: 13